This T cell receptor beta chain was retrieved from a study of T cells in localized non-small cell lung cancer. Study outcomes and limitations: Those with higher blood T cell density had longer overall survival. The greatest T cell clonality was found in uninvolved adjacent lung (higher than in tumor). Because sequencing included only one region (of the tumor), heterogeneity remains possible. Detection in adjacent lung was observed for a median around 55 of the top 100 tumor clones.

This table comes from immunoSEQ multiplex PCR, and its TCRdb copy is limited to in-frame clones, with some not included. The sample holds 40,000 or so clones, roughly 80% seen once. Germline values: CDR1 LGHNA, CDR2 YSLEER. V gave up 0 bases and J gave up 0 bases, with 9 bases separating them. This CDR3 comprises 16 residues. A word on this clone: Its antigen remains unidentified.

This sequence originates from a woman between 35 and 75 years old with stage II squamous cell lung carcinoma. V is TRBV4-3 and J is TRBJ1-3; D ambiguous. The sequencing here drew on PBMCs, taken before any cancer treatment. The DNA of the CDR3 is TGCGCCAGCAGCCAAGATTCACCCCACTCTGGAAACACCATATATTTT. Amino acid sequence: CASSQDSPHSGNTIYF.